What follows are 23 T cell receptor beta chains derived from one specimen sequenced in a study of shared T cell receptors in the human thymus. Sequencing was performed with immunoSEQ multiplex PCR; in TCRdb, only in-frame clones are kept and a portion is missing. The sample yields about 610,000 clones, 85% to 90% seen once. Another study also made use of these data, one on human thymus T cells.

The specimen sequenced was thymocytes. These receptors all come from a boy in the first two years of life with a congenital heart defect.

The chain recombines TRBV4-3 with TRBJ2-7; TRBD1 is a possible D gene (5 bases). V was pared by 0 bases and J by 2 bases, with 11 bases between. Germline values: CDR1 LGHNA, CDR2 YSLEER. The CDR3 totals 15 residues. The CDR3 DNA reads as TGCGCCAGCAGCCAAGATGTAGGGGCCCCCTACGAGCAGTACTTC. Protein: CASSQDVGAPYEQYF.

This chain joins TRBV19 and TRBJ2-1; 8 nucleotides line up with TRBD2. After removal of 3 bases from V and 8 bases from J, the junction contained 12 bases not matched to a gene. The CDR3 sequence is 16 residues long. Germline-derived CDR1 and CDR2 are LNHDA and SQIVND (reference sequence). In nucleotides, the CDR3 is TGTGCCAGTAGTATTAAGTTCAGCGGGAGACGGGATGAGCAGTTCTTC. As protein: CASSIKFSGRRDEQFF.

The V call is TRBV7-2, the J call TRBJ2-7; 8 bases agree with TRBD1. CDR1 SGHTA and CDR2 FQGNSA come from the germline V gene. The ends lost 6 bases at V and 2 bases at J; junction bases unmatched: 12. There are 16 residues in the CDR3. CDR3 coding DNA: TGTGCCAGCAGGCCTACAGCCGGGACAGGCCCCTACGAGCAGTACTTC. The encoded protein is CASRPTAGTGPYEQYF. Full variable domain (remainder filled in from reference TRBV7-2 and TRBJ2-7): GAGVSQSPSNKVTEKGKDVELRCDPISGHTALYWYRQSLGQGLEFLIYFQGNSAPDKSGLPSDRFSAERTGGSVSTLTIQRTQQEDSAVYLCASRPTAGTGPYEQYFGPGTRLTVT.

This clone was counted a single time. V and J are TRBV27 and TRBJ1-5; 7 bases align to TRBD1. This CDR3 has 17 residues. Looked up from germline, CDR1 is MNHEY and CDR2 is SMNVEV (reference sequence). V lost 5 bases, J lost 3 bases, and 13 bases stayed unmatched. This CDR3 is CASSRGARQGVNQPQHF. The CDR3 DNA reads TGTGCCAGCAGTCGCGGCGCCAGACAGGGTGTCAATCAGCCCCAGCATTTT.

This clone appeared a few times. The gene calls are TRBV10-3 and TRBJ2-3, with TRBD2 matching 11 bases. V shed 6 bases, J shed 6 bases, and the junction held 17 bases outside the gene matches. The CDR3 extends over 18 amino acids. Germline loops: CDR1 ENHRY, CDR2 SYGVKD. DNA for the CDR3: TGTGCCATCAGCCTTTCAGGACTAGCGGGTTTCTCTGTTGATACGCAGTATTTT. Residues: CAISLSGLAGFSVDTQYF.

The J gene is TRBJ1-4, the V gene TRBV10-3, with a tentative D call TRBD1 (5 bases). CDR1 and CDR2 from the germline V gene are ENHRY and SYGVKD. Trimming took 3 bases from V and 1 from J, leaving 18 bases between them. The CDR3 runs to 18 residues. The CDR3: CAISEGRESKGTNEKLFF. The DNA of the CDR3 is TGTGCCATCAGTGAAGGCAGGGAATCAAAGGGAACTAATGAAAAACTGTTTTTT.

The chain links TRBV18 to TRBJ2-2, with 10 bases lining up with TRBD1. V lost 0 bases and J lost 0; bases outside the gene matches: 7. The CDR3 length is 19 residues. Germline V gene lookup returns CDR1 KGHSH and CDR2 LQKENI. The CDR3 DNA follows: TGTGCCAGCTCACCACCCCCGACAGGGGGCGTTGCGAACACCGGGGAGCTGTTTTTT. It yields the protein CASSPPPTGGVANTGELFF.

The chain couples TRBV7-2 to TRBJ2-2; 8 bases are shared with TRBD2. This CDR3 has 17 residues. Germline CDR1 reads SGHTA; CDR2 reads FQGNSA. Trimming cost V 2 bases and J 5 bases; bases outside gene matches: 10. CDR3 region: CASSLPFTGLDTGELFF. The CDR3 DNA sequence: TGTGCCAGCAGCTTACCGTTTACGGGACTAGATACCGGGGAGCTGTTTTTT.

V usage is TRBV7-6 and J usage is TRBJ2-1, with 9 bases aligning to TRBD2. This CDR3 has 16 residues. CDR1 and CDR2 (germline): SGHVS, FNYEAQ. Trimming removed 2 bases from V and 4 bases from J; junction bases left unmatched: 6. As DNA, the CDR3 is TGTGCCAGCAGCTTAAAGCGGGAGGAATTGTACAATGAGCAGTTCTTC. Its protein is CASSLKREELYNEQFF. The whole variable domain, remainder taken from reference TRBV7-6 and TRBJ2-1, is GAGVSQSPRYKVTKRGQDVALRCDPISGHVSLYWYRQALGQGPEFLTYFNYEAQQDKSGLPNDRFSAERPEGSISTLTIQRTEQRDSAMYRCASSLKREELYNEQFFGPGTRLTVL.

The rearrangement uses TRBV7-9 and TRBJ2-7; the match to TRBD1 covers 7 bases. The CDR3 runs 14 residues. Germline V gives CDR1 SEHNR, CDR2 FQNEAQ (reference sequence). The ends lost 2 bases at V and 1 base at J; junction bases unmatched: 2. The CDR3 sequence: CASSLLQGSYEQYF. CDR3 bases: TGTGCCAGCAGCTTATTACAGGGGTCCTACGAGCAGTACTTC. Variable domain in full (rest from reference TRBV7-9 and TRBJ2-7): DTGVSQNPRHKITKRGQNVTFRCDPISEHNRLYWYRQTLGQGPEFLTYFQNEAQLEKSRLLSDRFSAERPKGSFSTLEIQRTEQGDSAMYLCASSLLQGSYEQYFGPGTRLTVT.

The chain carries TRBV7-3 and TRBJ2-7; possible D gene TRBD2, 6 bases. CDR3 size: 14 residues. Germline loops: CDR1 SGHTA, CDR2 FQGTGA. V lost 3 bases and J lost 6, with 15 bases in between. DNA of the CDR3: TGTGCCAGCAGCTTGGGGGGACCACTGGGCGAGCAGTACTTC. Amino acid sequence: CASSLGGPLGEQYF.

V is TRBV7-9 and J is TRBJ1-2; tentatively, D is TRBD1 (6 bases). This CDR3 comprises 15 residues. V lost 5 bases and J 4 bases, leaving 17 bases between the germline ends. The germline gives CDR1 SEHNR, CDR2 FQNEAQ (reference sequence). DNA of the CDR3: TGTGCCAGCAGCCATCACAGGGAGGGCCTCTATGGCTACACCTTC. Its protein product is CASSHHREGLYGYTF. The full variable domain, with the rest looked up from reference TRBV7-9 and TRBJ1-2, is DTGVSQNPRHKITKRGQNVTFRCDPISEHNRLYWYRQTLGQGPEFLTYFQNEAQLEKSRLLSDRFSAERPKGSFSTLEIQRTEQGDSAMYLCASSHHREGLYGYTFGSGTRLTVV.

The chain employs TRBV4-3 and TRBJ2-1; 8 positions agree with TRBD2. Looked up from germline, CDR1 is LGHNA and CDR2 is YSLEER. The ends lost 5 bases at V and 3 bases at J; junction bases unmatched: 6. The CDR3 contains 15 residues. The CDR3 loop reads CASSGPSGSYNEQFF. The CDR3 coding sequence is TGCGCCAGCAGCGGGCCCAGCGGGAGCTACAATGAGCAGTTCTTC.

In regard to this clone: The same CDR3 is also encoded by other DNA sequences in this sample. The chain carries TRBV20-1 and TRBJ2-3; D is ambiguous. The V end was cut by 7 bases, the J end by 3 bases, with 5 bases between. Per germline, CDR1 DFQATT and CDR2 SNEGSKA (reference sequence). The CDR3 runs to 10 residues. The DNA of the CDR3 is TGCAGTGTTCCGACAGATACGCAGTATTTT. Protein sequence: CSVPTDTQYF.

This chain connects TRBV5-6 to TRBJ1-1; TRBD1 matches at 8 bases. The length of the CDR3 is 17 residues. With 4 bases clipped from V and 1 base from J, the junction kept 12 bases outside the gene matches. CDR1 and CDR2 (germline): SGHDT, YYEEEE. Here the CDR3 DNA reads TGTGCCAGCAGCCTTCCTCCCGACAGGGGCGGGAACACTGAAGCTTTCTTT. Its translation is CASSLPPDRGGNTEAFF.

The V and J genes are TRBV15 and TRBJ2-1, with D uncertain. CDR1 is LNHNV, CDR2 YYDKDF, per germline (reference sequence). Trimming pared 0 bases from V and 4 bases from J, leaving 10 bases between. The CDR3 is made up of 15 amino acids. CDR3 residues: CATSRDRHRYNEQFF. Written as DNA, the CDR3 is TGTGCCACCAGCAGAGATCGACATCGTTACAATGAGCAGTTCTTC. The variable domain in full, with the rest retrieved from reference TRBV15 and TRBJ2-1, is DAMVIQNPRYQVTQFGKPVTLSCSQTLNHNVMYWYQQKSSQAPKLLFHYYDKDFNNEADTPDNFQSRRPNTSFCFLDIRSPGLGDTAMYLCATSRDRHRYNEQFFGPGTRLTVL.

J is TRBJ2-5 and V is TRBV29-1, with 8 bases identical to TRBD1. The CDR3 loop spans 14 amino acids. Germline V gene lookup returns CDR1 SQVTM and CDR2 ANQGSEA. The V and J ends lost 8 bases and 4 bases, in that order; junction bases with no gene match: 12. The CDR3 here is CSTRPTGAGETQYF. The CDR3 DNA is TGCAGCACCCGGCCGACAGGGGCTGGAGAGACCCAGTACTTC.

The J gene is TRBJ2-2, the V gene TRBV14, with TRBD2 identical over 7 bases. The ends lost 1 base at V and 8 bases at J; junction bases unmatched: 4. The germline CDR1 and CDR2 sequences are SGHDN and FVKESK. This CDR3 region has 14 residues. The CDR3 reads CASSQALAEGELFF. CDR3 DNA: TGTGCCAGCAGCCAAGCCCTAGCGGAGGGGGAGCTGTTTTTT. The full variable domain, in which reference TRBV14 and TRBJ2-2 provide the parts outside the CDR3, is EAGVTQFPSHSVIEKGQTVTLRCDPISGHDNLYWYRRVMGKEIKFLLHFVKESKQDESGMPNNRFLAERTGGTYSTLKVQPAELEDSGVYFCASSQALAEGELFFGEGSRLTVL.

This clone was counted a single time. The chain couples TRBV19 to TRBJ2-3; TRBD2 might be the D (6 bases). Deletions cut 9 bases from V and 2 bases from J, with 12 bases between. The germline V gene has CDR1 LNHDA and CDR2 SQIVND (reference sequence). The CDR3 runs to 13 residues. The CDR3 nucleotides are TGTGCCAGGTATCGGGACTTCACAGATACGCAGTATTTT. It translates to CARYRDFTDTQYF.

The chain links TRBV4-3 to TRBJ2-1; TRBD2 matches at 10 bases. Germline lookup yields CDR1 LGHNA and CDR2 YSLEER. After removal of 6 bases from V and 0 bases from J, the junction contained 8 bases not matched to a gene. The CDR3 covers 17 residues. The CDR3 protein is CASSPSGGLSSYNEQFF. DNA of the CDR3: TGCGCCAGCAGTCCTAGCGGGGGCCTTAGCTCCTACAATGAGCAGTTCTTC.

The rearrangement links TRBV7-2 to TRBJ2-7; D uncertain. With 4 bases removed from V and 3 bases from J, the gap between germline ends came to 13 bases. This CDR3 is built from 14 residues. CDR1 is SGHTA and CDR2 is FQGNSA in the germline V gene. The CDR3 DNA sequence: TGTGCCAGCAGCTCCGGGTGGCGTATCTACGAGCAGTACTTC. Its protein is CASSSGWRIYEQYF. The full variable domain, with the rest looked up from reference TRBV7-2 and TRBJ2-7, is GAGVSQSPSNKVTEKGKDVELRCDPISGHTALYWYRQSLGQGLEFLIYFQGNSAPDKSGLPSDRFSAERTGGSVSTLTIQRTQQEDSAVYLCASSSGWRIYEQYFGPGTRLTVT.

DNA for the CDR3: TGTGCCAGCAGTTCAACTAGCGGGAGGGCCCATCAGAAGGATACGCAGTATTTT. Translation gives CASSSTSGRAHQKDTQYF. This chain links TRBV27 with TRBJ2-3, with 13 bases that match TRBD2. Germline V gives CDR1 MNHEY, CDR2 SMNVEV (reference sequence). The V and J ends lost 4 bases and 6 bases, in that order; junction bases with no gene match: 13. The CDR3 has 18 amino acids.

The genes are TRBV10-3 and TRBJ2-7; 11 bases align to TRBD1. The V gene end was trimmed by 6 bases and the J gene end by 3 bases; junction bases not matched to a gene: 10. The CDR3 runs 16 residues. Looked up from germline, CDR1 is ENHRY and CDR2 is SYGVKD. CDR3 sequence: CAISGDRGNVYYEQYF. In DNA, the CDR3 is TGTGCCATCAGCGGGGACAGGGGGAACGTCTACTACGAGCAGTACTTC.